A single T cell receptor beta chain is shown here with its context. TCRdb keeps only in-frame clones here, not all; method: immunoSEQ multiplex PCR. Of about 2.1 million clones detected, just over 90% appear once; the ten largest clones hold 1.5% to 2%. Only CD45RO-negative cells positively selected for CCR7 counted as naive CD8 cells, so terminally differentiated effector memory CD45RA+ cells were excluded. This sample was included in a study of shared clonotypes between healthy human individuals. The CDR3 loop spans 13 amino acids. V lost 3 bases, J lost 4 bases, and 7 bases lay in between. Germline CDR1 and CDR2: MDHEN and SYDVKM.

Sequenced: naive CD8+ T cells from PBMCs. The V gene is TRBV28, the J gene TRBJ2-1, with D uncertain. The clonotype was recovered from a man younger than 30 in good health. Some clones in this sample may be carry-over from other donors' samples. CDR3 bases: TGTGCCAGCAGTTTGGTCCAGTACAATGAGCAGTTCTTC. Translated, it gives CASSLVQYNEQFF.